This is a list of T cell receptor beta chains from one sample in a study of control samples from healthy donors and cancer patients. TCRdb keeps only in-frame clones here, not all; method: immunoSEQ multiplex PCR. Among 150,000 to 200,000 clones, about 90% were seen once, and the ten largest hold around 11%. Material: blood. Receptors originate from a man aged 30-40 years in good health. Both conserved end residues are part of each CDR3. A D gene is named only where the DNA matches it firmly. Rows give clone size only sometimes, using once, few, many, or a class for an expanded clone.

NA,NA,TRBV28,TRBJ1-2,TGTGCCAGCGATCAGGGGTTCTATGGCTACACCTTC,CASDQGFYGYTF
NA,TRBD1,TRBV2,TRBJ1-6,TGTGCCAGCAGTGAAGAATGGCAGGGGGGAATTTCACCCCTCCACTTT,CASSEEWQGGISPLHF
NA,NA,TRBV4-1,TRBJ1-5,TGCGCCAGCAGCCAAGGGAAAGGACAGACCGACAATCAGCCCCAGCATTTT,CASSQGKGQTDNQPQHF
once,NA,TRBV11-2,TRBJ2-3,TGTGCCAGCAGCTTAGATCGGGGCCCAGGTGCGCAGTATTTT,CASSLDRGPGAQYF
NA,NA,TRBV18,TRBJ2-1,TGTGCCAGCTCACCCGGCAGGGATCGATACAATGAGCAGTTCTTC,CASSPGRDRYNEQFF
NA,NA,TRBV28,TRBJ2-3,TGTGCCAGCAGCCTACCAGGGGTCGGCACAGATACGCAGTATTTT,CASSLPGVGTDTQYF
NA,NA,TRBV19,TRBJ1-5,TGTGCCAGTAGCACTTACGGGAGTAGCAATCAGCCCCAGCATTTT,CASSTYGSSNQPQHF
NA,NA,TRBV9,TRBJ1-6,TGTGCCAGCAGCGTAGGCGAGGGTTCGCAATCACCCCTCCACTTT,CASSVGEGSQSPLHF
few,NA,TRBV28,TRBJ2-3,TGTGCCATCCTAGCGTCTAGCACAGATACGCAGTATTTT,CAILASSTDTQYF
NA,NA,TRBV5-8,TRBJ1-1,TGTGCCAGCAGACACTCGGGGAACACTGAAGCTTTCTTT,CASRHSGNTEAFF
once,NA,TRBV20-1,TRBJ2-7,TGCAGTCTTTTAGGCGGATACGAGCAGTACTTC,CSLLGGYEQYF
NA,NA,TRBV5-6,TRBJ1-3,TGTGCCAGCAGCTTGGAAGAGGCCATATATTTT,CASSLEEAIYF
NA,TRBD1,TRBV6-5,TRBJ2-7,TGTGCCAGCAGCCCCGGGGCAGGGGGCTCCTACGAGCAGTACTTC,CASSPGAGGSYEQYF
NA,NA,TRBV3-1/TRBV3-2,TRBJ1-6,TGTGCCAGCAGCCAAAGAGTAGGAAATTCACCCCTCCACTTT,CASSQRVGNSPLHF
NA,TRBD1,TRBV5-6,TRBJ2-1,TGTGCCAGCAGCTTGGGGGACAGACCAACCGATGAGCAGTTCTTC,CASSLGDRPTDEQFF
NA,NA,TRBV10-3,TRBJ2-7,TGTGCCATCAGTGACGCTAGCTTACTCTACGAGCAGTACTTC,CAISDASLLYEQYF
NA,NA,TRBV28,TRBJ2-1,TGTGCCAGCAGTGTGGTTGGGCGGGAACTCAATGAGCAGTTCTTC,CASSVVGRELNEQFF
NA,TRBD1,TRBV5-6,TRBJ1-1,TGTGCCAGCAGCTACGGACAGGGAGCTTTCTTT,CASSYGQGAFF
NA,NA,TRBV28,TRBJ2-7,TGTGCCAGCAGTCCCTGGGGGGTGAACTACGAGCAGTACTTC,CASSPWGVNYEQYF
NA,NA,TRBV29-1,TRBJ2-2,TGCAGCGCAGGGGGGGGCCCCGGGGAGCTGTTTTTT,CSAGGGPGELFF
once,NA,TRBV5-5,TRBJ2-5,TGTGCCAGCAGCGTGGGACCAGGGGTAAAAGAGACCCAGTACTTC,CASSVGPGVKETQYF
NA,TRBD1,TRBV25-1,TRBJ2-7,TGTGCCAGCAGAGAGGGGGACAGGGGAATCGGGCAGTACTTC,CASREGDRGIGQYF
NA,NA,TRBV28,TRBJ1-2,TGTGCCAGCAGTCAACAGGGATACTATGGCTACACCTTC,CASSQQGYYGYTF
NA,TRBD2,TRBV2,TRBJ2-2,TGTGCCAGCAGTGTAGGGCTAGCGGGAGCGGGGGAGCTGTTTTTT,CASSVGLAGAGELFF
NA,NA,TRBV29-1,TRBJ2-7,TGCAGCGTGGCAGAAATCGCCTCCTACGAGCAGTACTTC,CSVAEIASYEQYF
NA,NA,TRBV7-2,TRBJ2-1,TGTGCCAGCAGCAATCGGTACCTTACCTACAATGAGCAGTTCTTC,CASSNRYLTYNEQFF
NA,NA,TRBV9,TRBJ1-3,TGTGCCAGCAGCGTAGGAGGGGGAAAAGGAAACACCATATATTTT,CASSVGGGKGNTIYF
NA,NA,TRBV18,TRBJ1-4,TGTGCCAGCTCACGTACTTCAACTAATGAAAAACTGTTTTTT,CASSRTSTNEKLFF
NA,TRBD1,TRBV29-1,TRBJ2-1,TGCAGCGTTGAAAATAGGGACAGGGGGAATGGTGAGCAGTTCTTC,CSVENRDRGNGEQFF
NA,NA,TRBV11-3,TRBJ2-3,TGTGCCAGCAGCTTAGACGGGAGACGCACAGATACGCAGTATTTT,CASSLDGRRTDTQYF
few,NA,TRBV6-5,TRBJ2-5,TGTGCCAGCAGTTACTCGTGGGGGCGGAAGGAGACCCAGTACTTC,CASSYSWGRKETQYF
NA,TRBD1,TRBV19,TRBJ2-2,TGTGCCAGCATGCCGGACAGGGGTTGGGGCACCGGGGAGCTGTTTTTT,CASMPDRGWGTGELFF
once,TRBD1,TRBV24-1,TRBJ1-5,TGTGCCACCAGTGATTCCAAGACAGGGTGGGGTCAGCCCCAGCATTTT,CATSDSKTGWGQPQHF
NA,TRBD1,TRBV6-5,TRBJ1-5,TGTGCCAGCAGTCAGGGGGTCGAACAGCCCCAGCATTTT,CASSQGVEQPQHF
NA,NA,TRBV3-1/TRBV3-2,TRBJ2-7,TGTGCCAGCACCCATAAGGGGCACAACTACGAGCAGTACTTC,CASTHKGHNYEQYF
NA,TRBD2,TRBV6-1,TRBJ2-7,TGTGCCAGCAGTGAAGGGACTAGCGGATTATACGAGCAGTACTTC,CASSEGTSGLYEQYF
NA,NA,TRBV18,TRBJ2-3,TGTGCCAGCTCCCCGGGCGGCGGTAGCACAGATACGCAGTATTTT,CASSPGGGSTDTQYF
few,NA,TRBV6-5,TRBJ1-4,TGTGCCAGCAAACGGACATCCTTGAAGGAAAAACTGTTTTTT,CASKRTSLKEKLFF
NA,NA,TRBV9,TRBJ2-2,TGTGCCAGCAGCGAACAAGATGGGGTCATCACCGGGGAGCTGTTTTTT,CASSEQDGVITGELFF
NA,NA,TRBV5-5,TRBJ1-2,TGTGCCAGCAGCTTGGTAACTGTTGGTGGCTACACCTTC,CASSLVTVGGYTF
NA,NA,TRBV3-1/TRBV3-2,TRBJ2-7,TGTGCCAGCAGCCAGCGGGGTGACAGCTACGAGCAGTACTTC,CASSQRGDSYEQYF
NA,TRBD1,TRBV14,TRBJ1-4,TGTGCCAGCAGCAATACCGGGACAGTCTTTTCCCCAGCAACTAATGAAAAACTGTTTTTT,CASSNTGTVFSPATNEKLFF
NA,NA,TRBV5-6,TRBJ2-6,TGTGCCAGCAGCTTGATAGGGGGCTCTGGGGCCAACGTCCTGACTTTC,CASSLIGGSGANVLTF
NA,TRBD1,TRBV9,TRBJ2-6,TGTGCCAGCAGCGTAGTGGGACAGGGTCTTTCTGGGGCCAACGTCCTGACTTTC,CASSVVGQGLSGANVLTF
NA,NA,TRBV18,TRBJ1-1,TGTGCCAGCTCTGAAACGGGGCAGGGAACGGGCGCTGAAGCTTTCTTT,CASSETGQGTGAEAFF
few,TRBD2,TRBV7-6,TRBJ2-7,TGTGCCAGCAGCTTAGACTTAGCGGGCCAACGACTCTTC,CASSLDLAGQRLF
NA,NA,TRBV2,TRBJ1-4,TGTGCCAGCAGTGAATTGGGGGGAGGAGGAGAAAAACTGTTTTTT,CASSELGGGGEKLFF
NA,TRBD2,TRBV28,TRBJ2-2,TGTGCCAGCAGTACCCTACTAGCGAGGACGAACACCGGGGAGCTGTTTTTT,CASSTLLARTNTGELFF
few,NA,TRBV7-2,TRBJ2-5,TGTGCCAGCAGTACTAAGACAACCGGGCTGGAGGTAAAGACCCAGTACTTC,CASSTKTTGLEVKTQYF
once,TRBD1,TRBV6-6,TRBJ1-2,TGTGCCAGCAGTATCCCGGGACAGGACAATGGCTACACCTTC,CASSIPGQDNGYTF
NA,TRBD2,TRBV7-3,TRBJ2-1,TGTGCCAGCAGCTTATTAGCGGCTAGCGGGGGCCACAATGAGCAGTTCTTC,CASSLLAASGGHNEQFF
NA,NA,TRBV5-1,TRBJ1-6,TGCGCCAGCAGGATGATCCCAGGCTCCTATAATTCACCCCTCCACTTT,CASRMIPGSYNSPLHF
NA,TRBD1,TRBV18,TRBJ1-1,TGTGCCAGCTCACCCGACAGGGAAACTGAAGCTTTCTTT,CASSPDRETEAFF
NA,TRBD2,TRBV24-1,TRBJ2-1,TGTGCCACCAGTGACCTGGACGGGGGGTCCTACAATGAGCAGTTCTTC,CATSDLDGGSYNEQFF
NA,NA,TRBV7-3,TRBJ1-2,TGTGCCAGCAGCCCCGGGCGGAGGAGCCATGGTGGCTACACCTTC,CASSPGRRSHGGYTF
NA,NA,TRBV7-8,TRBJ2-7,TGTGCCAGCAGATTAGATGGCGGGATATCGGGAGAGCAGTACTTC,CASRLDGGISGEQYF
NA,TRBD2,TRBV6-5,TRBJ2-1,TGTGCCAGCAGTTCCAGCGGGAGAGTGTATGAGCAGTTCTTC,CASSSSGRVYEQFF
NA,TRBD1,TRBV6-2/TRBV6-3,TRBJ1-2,TGTGCCAGCAGTTACGGGACAGGGACCAAACGGAACTATGGCTACACCTTC,CASSYGTGTKRNYGYTF
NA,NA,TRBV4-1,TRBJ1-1,TGCGCCAGCAGCCAAGGAGGGGCATGGAACACTGAAGCTTTCTTT,CASSQGGAWNTEAFF